Following are 28 T cell receptor beta chains from one sample sequenced in a study of sequential checkpoint blockade in melanoma. Treatment denoted: randomized to nivolumab then ipilimumab (arm A) or the reverse (arm B). TCRdb's copy holds only in-frame clones and misses some; the assay was immunoSEQ multiplex PCR. The profile shows approximately 8,800 clones, 50% to 60% of them singletons. This material consisted of CD8+ T cells sorted from blood (inferred from file names), taken from a patient given nivolumab and ipilimumab in sequence. The receptors originated from a human donor with melanoma.

The chain links TRBV28 to TRBJ2-7; 9 positions match TRBD1. This CDR3 is built from 12 residues. V shed 7 bases, J shed 7 bases, and the junction held 5 bases outside the gene matches. Germline values: CDR1 MDHEN, CDR2 SYDVKM. CDR3 region: CASTRTGVEQYF. As DNA, the CDR3 is TGTGCCAGCACCAGGACAGGGGTGGAGCAGTACTTC.

This clone was seen more than once but under ten times. V gene TRBV5-4 combines with J gene TRBJ2-1; a weak D match, TRBD2 (6 bases). V lost 4 bases and J 10 bases, leaving 15 bases between the germline ends. The CDR3 contains 13 residues. CDR1 is SGHNT and CDR2 is YYREEE in the germline V gene (reference sequence). This chain's CDR3 is CASSRTGEGEQFF. DNA for the CDR3: TGTGCCAGCAGCCGTACGGGGGAAGGGGAGCAGTTCTTC.

This clone was seen a handful of times. The chain recombines TRBV7-6 with TRBJ2-1; 7 bases agree with TRBD2. The V gene end was trimmed by 1 base and the J gene end by 5 bases; junction bases not matched to a gene: 8. Looked up from germline, CDR1 is SGHVS and CDR2 is FNYEAQ. This CDR3 region has 16 residues. This chain's CDR3 is CASSLEGWRGNNEQFF. The CDR3 nucleotides are TGTGCCAGCAGCTTAGAAGGTTGGCGGGGGAACAATGAGCAGTTCTTC.

This clone has only a few counts. This chain links TRBV7-8 with TRBJ2-1, with D possibly matching TRBD2 (6 bases). The CDR3 runs 13 residues. Trimming removed 8 bases from V and 3 bases from J, with 11 bases in between. The germline gives CDR1 SGHVS, CDR2 FQNEAQ. The CDR3 reads CASWAGGYNEQFF. In DNA form, the CDR3 reads TGTGCCAGCTGGGCCGGGGGCTACAATGAGCAGTTCTTC. The complete variable domain, with remaining parts taken from reference TRBV7-8 and TRBJ2-1, reads GAGVSQSPRYKVAKRGQDVALRCDPISGHVSLFWYQQALGQGPEFLTYFQNEAQLDKSGLPSDRFFAERPEGSVSTLKIQRTQQEDSAVYLCASWAGGYNEQFFGPGTRLTVL.

This chain connects TRBV2 to TRBJ2-5; 11 bases match TRBD2. The CDR3 extends over 16 amino acids. With V trimmed by 2 bases and J by 5 bases, 7 bases remained unmatched. CDR1 is SNHLY, CDR2 FYNNEI, per germline. The CDR3 loop reads CASSEFSGGAWETQYF. The CDR3 coding sequence is TGTGCCAGCAGTGAATTTAGCGGGGGGGCGTGGGAGACCCAGTACTTC.

Concerning this clone: At the DNA level, this CDR3 is encoded by other sequences in the same sample as well. V gene TRBV5-6 combines with J gene TRBJ2-7, with a weak D call TRBD1 (5 bases). Germline CDR1 and CDR2: SGHDT and YYEEEE. Trimming stripped 2 bases from V and 7 bases from J, with 22 bases between. The CDR3 is made up of 16 amino acids. CDR3 DNA sequence: TGTGCCAGCAGCTTAATTAATTGGGCAGGGAACGTAGAGCAGTACTTC. Protein sequence: CASSLINWAGNVEQYF.

The chain links TRBV11-2 to TRBJ1-5; the D gene is possibly TRBD1 (5 bases). Germline CDR1 reads SGHAT; CDR2 reads FQNNGV. The CDR3 extends over 16 amino acids. Trimming removed 1 base from V and 3 bases from J, with 13 bases in between. CDR3 residues: CASSLGGSGDNQPQHF. CDR3 DNA sequence: TGTGCCAGCAGCTTAGGGGGCTCGGGGGACAATCAGCCCCAGCATTTT.

The count of this clone is one. The V and J genes are TRBV7-2 and TRBJ1-2; D gene ambiguous. V lost 5 bases and J lost 4, with 14 bases in between. Per the germline V gene, CDR1 is SGHTA and CDR2 is FQGNSA. The CDR3 consists of 14 residues. The DNA of the CDR3 is TGTGCCAGCAGCCCAGTGGGAGGGAGCTATGGCTACACCTTC. This encodes CASSPVGGSYGYTF.

The chain links TRBV2 to TRBJ2-2; D not certain. The CDR3 runs to 15 residues. Germline values: CDR1 SNHLY, CDR2 FYNNEI. V lost 2 bases, J lost 4 bases, and 11 bases lay in between. The CDR3 DNA reads as TGTGCCAGCAGTGAAAGTGCGGCAGCCACCGGGGAGCTGTTTTTT. Translating it yields CASSESAAATGELFF.

For the CDR3, the DNA is TGTGCCAGCAGCTTAGCAGGGGGCGCGGATGGCTACACCTTC. Its translation: CASSLAGGADGYTF. The V and J genes are TRBV7-9 and TRBJ1-2; TRBD1 matches 7 bases. The trim removed 0 bases at V and 6 bases at J, leaving 4 bases unmatched. CDR3 length equals 14 residues. Germline CDR1 and CDR2: SEHNR and FQNEAQ (reference sequence). Drawing the rest from reference TRBV7-9 and TRBJ1-2, the complete variable domain is DTGVSQNPRHKITKRGQNVTFRCDPISEHNRLYWYRQTLGQGPEFLTYFQNEAQLEKSRLLSDRFSAERPKGSFSTLEIQRTEQGDSAMYLCASSLAGGADGYTFGSGTRLTVV.

The chain recombines TRBV5-6 with TRBJ2-7, with D perhaps TRBD1 (6 bases). CDR1 is SGHDT, CDR2 YYEEEE, per germline. With 3 bases removed from V and 6 bases from J, the gap between germline ends came to 13 bases. The CDR3 is 13 residues long. The CDR3 here is CASSSVDRTEQYF. CDR3 bases: TGTGCCAGCAGCTCAGTCGACAGGACCGAGCAGTACTTC.

The gene calls are TRBV4-1 and TRBJ1-2; D remains ambiguous. Germline V lookup: CDR1 MGHRA, CDR2 YSYEKL. V lost 0 bases to trimming and J lost 4 bases, with 12 bases between them. This CDR3 spans 15 amino acids. Here the CDR3 reads CASSQDRYSTYGYTF. DNA of the CDR3: TGCGCCAGCAGCCAAGATCGGTATAGTACCTATGGCTACACCTTC.

J is TRBJ2-2 and V is TRBV25-1; 7 bases are a match to TRBD1. CDR1 is MGHDK and CDR2 is SYGVNS in the germline V gene. This CDR3 has 15 residues. With 7 bases clipped from V and 1 base from J, the junction kept 6 bases outside the gene matches. The CDR3 region is CASTDRDLNTGELFF. Written as DNA, the CDR3 is TGTGCCAGCACCGACAGGGATCTGAACACCGGGGAGCTGTTTTTT.

The chain couples TRBV5-4 to TRBJ2-5, with 11 bases that match TRBD2. CDR3 length equals 16 residues. The V gene's germline CDR1 is SGHNT and CDR2 YYREEE (reference sequence). V dropped 4 bases and J dropped 4; count of bases not matched to a gene: 9. This CDR3 is CASSPGISGGGETQYF. In DNA form, the CDR3 reads TGTGCCAGCAGCCCTGGGATTAGCGGGGGGGGAGAGACCCAGTACTTC.

The rearrangement uses TRBV11-2 and TRBJ1-2, with D hard to call. Germline assignment: CDR1 SGHAT and CDR2 FQNNGV. The CDR3 contains 12 residues. V was shortened by 1 base and J by 9 bases, with 9 bases between the two germline ends. CDR3 sequence reads: CASSLGYNSYTF. In nucleotides, the CDR3 is TGTGCCAGCAGCTTAGGGTACAATAGCTACACCTTC.

The chain has TRBV11-3 and TRBJ2-1; 8 nucleotides align to TRBD1. From germline, CDR1 is SGHNT and CDR2 YENEEA. Losses at the gene ends were 1 base for V and 1 base for J; bases not matched to a gene: 9. CDR3 length equals 18 residues. The CDR3 spells CASSLVFGTGGSYNEQFF. CDR3 sequence (DNA): TGTGCCAGCAGCTTAGTCTTCGGGACAGGAGGGTCCTACAATGAGCAGTTCTTC.

The chain uses TRBV28 and TRBJ1-1, with 8 bases lining up with TRBD1. Germline V CDR1 and CDR2: MDHEN, SYDVKM. The CDR3 is 15 residues long. V gave up 4 bases and J gave up 3 bases; unmatched junction bases: 7. CDR3 DNA: TGTGCCAGCAGTTGGGGCTTGGACAGGGACACTGAAGCTTTCTTT. Translation: CASSWGLDRDTEAFF.

This chain links TRBV10-3 with TRBJ2-7; TRBD2 matches 9 bases. Trimming took 3 bases from V and 0 from J; bases not matched to a gene: 6. Germline CDR1 ENHRY, CDR2 SYGVKD. The CDR3 totals 16 residues. CDR3 in amino acids: CAISEFSGGSSYEQYF. The DNA of the CDR3 is TGTGCCATCAGTGAATTTAGCGGGGGTAGCTCCTACGAGCAGTACTTC.

The gene calls are TRBV5-1 and TRBJ2-7; 9 nucleotides align to TRBD1. CDR1 is SGHRS, CDR2 YFSETQ, per germline. The trim removed 1 base at V and 2 bases at J, leaving 4 bases unmatched. This CDR3 is built from 15 residues. The CDR3: CASSLWTGEAYEQYF. The CDR3 region has the DNA TGCGCCAGCAGCTTGTGGACAGGGGAAGCCTACGAGCAGTACTTC. Drawing the rest from reference TRBV5-1 and TRBJ2-7, the complete variable domain is KAGVTQTPRYLIKTRGQQVTLSCSPISGHRSVSWYQQTPGQGLQFLFEYFSETQRNKGNFPGRFSGRQFSNSRSEMNVSTLELGDSALYLCASSLWTGEAYEQYFGPGTRLTVT.

The chain is built from TRBV4-1 and TRBJ2-1, with TRBD1 identical over 8 bases. The CDR3 has 14 amino acids. The V segment lost 1 base and the J segment 8 bases; nucleotides outside the gene matches: 4. CDR1 MGHRA and CDR2 YSYEKL come from the germline V gene. The CDR3 DNA is TGCGCCAGCAGCCAAGGGACAGGGAACGATGAGCAGTTCTTC. Amino acid sequence: CASSQGTGNDEQFF.

The chain combines TRBV30 with TRBJ2-7; tentatively, D is TRBD2 (6 bases). The germline V gene encodes CDR1 GTSNPN and CDR2 SVGIG (reference sequence). CDR3 length: 14 residues. Trimming left V 2 bases short and J 8 bases short, with 19 bases between. The CDR3 loop reads CAWSPGTGAGQQYF. Written as DNA, the CDR3 is TGTGCCTGGAGTCCCGGGACTGGGGCTGGTCAGCAGTACTTC.

V usage is TRBV19 and J usage is TRBJ2-3; 7 nucleotides align to TRBD2. J lost 5 bases, V lost 1 base, and 9 bases had no gene match. Looked up from germline, CDR1 is LNHDA and CDR2 is SQIVND (reference sequence). This CDR3 is 16 amino acids long. DNA for the CDR3: TGTGCCAGTAGTATAGGATTTTCCGGGGGGAAAGATACGCAGTATTTT. It codes for CASSIGFSGGKDTQYF.

For the CDR3, the DNA is TGCAGCGCCCTTGAGGTCGGGGGTCCCACAGATACGCAGTATTTT. Its protein product is CSALEVGGPTDTQYF. This chain joins TRBV29-1 and TRBJ2-3, with D maybe TRBD2 (6 bases). The CDR3 has 15 residues. Per germline, CDR1 SQVTM and CDR2 ANQGSEA. The V end was cut by 7 bases, the J end by 2 bases, with 19 bases between.

The CDR3 here is CASSKGTSGGLRDEQFF. The CDR3 bases are TGTGCCAGCAGCAAAGGGACTAGCGGGGGTCTGCGGGATGAGCAGTTCTTC. The chain uses TRBV7-8 and TRBJ2-1; 14 bases line up with TRBD2. J lost 8 bases, V lost 5 bases, and 11 bases had no gene match. This CDR3 region has 17 residues. Germline lookup yields CDR1 SGHVS and CDR2 FQNEAQ.

V and J are TRBV4-2 and TRBJ1-2; D perhaps matches TRBD1 (6 bases). CDR1 LGHNA and CDR2 YNFKEQ come from the germline V gene. This CDR3 is 14 amino acids long. The V end lost 0 bases, the J end lost 8 bases, and 13 bases lay between the germline ends. CDR3 in DNA: TGTGCCAGCAGCCAAGATGAAACAGGGTCCGGCTACACCTTC. Translation: CASSQDETGSGYTF.

The CDR3 sequence: CATGVSYNEQFF. As DNA, the CDR3 is TGTGCCACTGGAGTCTCCTACAATGAGCAGTTCTTC. V usage is TRBV6-1 and J usage is TRBJ2-1; D not certain. This CDR3 has 12 amino acids. CDR1 and CDR2 (germline): MNHNS, SASEGT. Trimming pared 10 bases from V and 0 bases from J, leaving 7 bases between.

V gene TRBV4-1 combines with J gene TRBJ2-3, with D unresolved. The CDR3 is 15 residues long. The V gene's germline CDR1 is MGHRA and CDR2 YSYEKL. Trimming took 0 bases from V and 0 from J, leaving 7 bases between them. CDR3: CASSQDYRSTDTQYF. The CDR3 region has the DNA TGCGCCAGCAGCCAAGATTATCGGAGCACAGATACGCAGTATTTT.

This clone was observed a handful of times. The chain combines TRBV12-5 with TRBJ2-1; the match to TRBD2 covers 10 bases. The germline gives CDR1 LGHNT, CDR2 FRNRAP. J lost 4 bases, V lost 6 bases, and 15 bases had no gene match. The CDR3 is 18 residues long. The CDR3 spells CASGPSSGGPAKYNEQFF. The CDR3 DNA is TGTGCTAGTGGCCCGAGTAGCGGGGGGCCCGCTAAGTACAATGAGCAGTTCTTC.